These 28 T cell receptor beta chains share one sample of origin, sequenced in a study of control samples from healthy donors and cancer patients. Method: immunoSEQ multiplex PCR; TCRdb's copy keeps in-frame clones and lacks some. The profile shows roughly 38,000 clones, around 78% of them singletons. The material sequenced was blood. The receptors derive from a man in his fifties or sixties in good health.

V gene TRBV3-1 (or the pseudogene TRBV3-2) combines with J gene TRBJ2-1; D is unresolved. Germline CDR1 and CDR2: LGHDT and YNNKEL (reference sequence). The CDR3 runs 13 residues. Between the trimmed V and J ends, which lost 3 bases and 10 bases, there was a span of 13 bases. CDR3 residues: CASSHAHLSEQFF. The CDR3 DNA sequence: TGTGCCAGCAGCCATGCTCATCTCTCCGAGCAGTTCTTC.

This clone was observed a handful of times. The rearrangement uses TRBV7-8 and TRBJ2-1, with D perhaps assigned TRBD1 or TRBD2 (6 bases each). The germline V gene has CDR1 SGHVS and CDR2 FQNEAQ. The V end was cut by 5 bases, the J end by 5 bases, with 16 bases between. This CDR3 region has 15 residues. CDR3 in amino acids: CASSKQGGVNNEQFF. The DNA of the CDR3 is TGTGCCAGCAGCAAACAGGGAGGAGTCAACAATGAGCAGTTCTTC.

The chain recombines TRBV9 with TRBJ1-1; D is uncertain. Germline CDR1 is SGDLS and CDR2 is YYNGEE. Trimming removed 4 bases from V and 3 bases from J, with 22 bases in between. This CDR3 spans 17 amino acids. The CDR3 coding sequence is TGTGCCAGCAGCCACGGGTTGGGGAGCGGGTTGGACACTGAAGCTTTCTTT. This codes for CASSHGLGSGLDTEAFF.

The chain joins TRBV28 to TRBJ1-4; 10 positions agree with TRBD1. The CDR3 covers 16 residues. Trimming took 3 bases from V and 8 from J; bases not matched to a gene: 9. Germline CDR1 reads MDHEN; CDR2 reads SYDVKM. The CDR3 sequence: CASSFYRQGAQEKLFF. The CDR3 DNA is TGTGCCAGCAGTTTCTACCGACAGGGGGCTCAGGAAAAACTGTTTTTT.

The rearrangement joins TRBV12-3 or TRBV12-4 to TRBJ2-3; D not resolved. With 2 bases removed from V and 1 base from J, the gap between germline ends came to 4 bases. This CDR3 contains 13 residues. The CDR3: CASSLIGTDTQYF. CDR3 coding DNA: TGTGCCAGCAGTTTAATAGGCACAGATACGCAGTATTTT.

This chain joins TRBV29-1 and TRBJ2-1; 7 bases fit TRBD1. With V trimmed by 6 bases and J by 7 bases, 9 bases remained unmatched. The CDR3 totals 13 residues. Germline CDR1 and CDR2: SQVTM and ANQGSEA. CDR3: CSVRQGLQNEQFF. CDR3 DNA sequence: TGCAGCGTAAGACAGGGCCTACAGAATGAGCAGTTCTTC.

The V call is TRBV25-1, the J call TRBJ1-2, with D possibly matching TRBD1 (5 bases). The CDR3 totals 12 residues. Germline CDR1 MGHDK, CDR2 SYGVNS. Trimming shortened V by 8 bases and J by 6 bases, and 13 bases separated the two germline ends. The CDR3 is CASSPPGHGYTF. CDR3 coding DNA: TGTGCCAGCTCACCCCCGGGACATGGCTACACCTTC.

The chain combines TRBV10-3 with TRBJ1-2; possible D gene TRBD1, 6 bases. The CDR3 covers 13 residues. Germline CDR1 ENHRY, CDR2 SYGVKD. Between the trimmed V and J ends, which lost 11 bases and 2 bases, there was a span of 15 bases. CDR3 coding DNA: TGTGCCCTAGGGGGGGGCCCAAACTATGGCTACACCTTC. It specifies CALGGGPNYGYTF.

The rearrangement uses TRBV5-1 and TRBJ2-5, with 7 nucleotides matching TRBD1. Germline CDR1 reads SGHRS; CDR2 reads YFSETQ. V shed 0 bases and J 0 bases; nucleotides not matched to a gene: 8. The CDR3 sequence is 17 residues long. CDR3 nucleotides: TGCGCCAGCAGCTTGGCGCGTATACAGGGGTACCAAGAGACCCAGTACTTC. Its translation: CASSLARIQGYQETQYF.

This chain connects TRBV6-2 or TRBV6-3 to TRBJ2-5; 13 positions match TRBD2. With 0 bases clipped from V and 0 bases from J, the junction kept 4 bases outside the gene matches. The CDR3 has 18 amino acids. Germline assignment: CDR1 MNHEY and CDR2 SVGEGT. For the CDR3, the DNA is TGTGCCAGCAGTTACTCTAAAGGACTAGCGGGGGACCAAGAGACCCAGTACTTC. It translates to CASSYSKGLAGDQETQYF.

The chain has TRBV5-1 and TRBJ2-3, with 14 positions matching TRBD2. There are 16 residues in the CDR3. The V gene's germline CDR1 is SGHRS and CDR2 YFSETQ. V was clipped by 3 bases and J by 6 bases; unmatched bases: 6. The CDR3 region is CASSWGLAGAIDTQYF. CDR3 nucleotide sequence: TGCGCCAGCAGCTGGGGACTAGCGGGAGCTATTGATACGCAGTATTTT.

The CDR3 here is CASSNKRTGATEAFF. CDR3 sequence (DNA): TGCGCCAGCAGCAACAAAAGGACAGGGGCCACTGAAGCTTTCTTT. The V gene is TRBV10-2, the J gene TRBJ1-1; 9 bases map to TRBD1. The V gene end was trimmed by 6 bases and the J gene end by 4 bases; junction bases not matched to a gene: 9. Germline CDR1 reads WSHSY; CDR2 reads SAAADI. There are 15 residues in the CDR3.

The chain employs TRBV6-6 and TRBJ1-1; D perhaps matches TRBD1 (6 bases). The germline gives CDR1 MNHNY, CDR2 SVGAGI (reference sequence). The CDR3 loop spans 13 amino acids. The V and J ends lost 5 bases and 3 bases respectively, with 10 bases between them. Here the CDR3 reads CASSTGRDTEAFF. The CDR3 DNA is TGTGCCAGCAGTACAGGGAGGGACACTGAAGCTTTCTTT.

The rearrangement links TRBV27 to TRBJ1-1; 7 positions agree with TRBD1. Germline lookup yields CDR1 MNHEY and CDR2 SMNVEV (reference sequence). V trimming: 6 bases; J trimming: 8 bases; junction bases outside the gene matches: 6. CDR3 size: 12 residues. The CDR3 DNA reads as TGTGCCAGCAGCCACCCGACAGGGGAAGCTTTCTTT. This gives the protein CASSHPTGEAFF.

This clone appeared a few times. The chain joins TRBV4-2 to TRBJ1-3, with a possible D match to TRBD1 (5 bases). Germline CDR1 reads LGHNA; CDR2 reads YNFKEQ. V gave up 0 bases and J gave up 0 bases, with 6 bases separating them. CDR3 size: 15 residues. The CDR3 region is CASSQDGASGNTIYF. The CDR3 coding sequence is TGTGCCAGCAGCCAAGATGGGGCCTCTGGAAACACCATATATTTT.

The chain recombines TRBV19 with TRBJ1-5, with D maybe TRBD1 (6 bases). The CDR3 has 15 residues. Trimming cost V 5 bases and J 3 bases, with 14 bases left between them. Germline values: CDR1 LNHDA, CDR2 SQIVND (reference sequence). CDR3 amino acids: CASSRRDTFNQPQHF. The CDR3 bases are TGTGCCAGTAGTCGCCGGGACACCTTCAATCAGCCCCAGCATTTT.

This clone was seen a single time. The rearrangement uses TRBV2 and TRBJ2-6; D ambiguous. Germline V lookup: CDR1 SNHLY, CDR2 FYNNEI. The germline V and J ends were trimmed by 7 bases and 4 bases, with 14 bases remaining between them. The CDR3 loop spans 15 amino acids. The CDR3 DNA is TGTGCCAGCACATTGGCAACGAAAGGGGCCAACGTCCTGACTTTC. Its protein is CASTLATKGANVLTF.

V usage is TRBV4-3 and J usage is TRBJ1-1; tentative D call: TRBD1 (5 bases). The CDR3 has 17 amino acids. The V end was cut by 1 base, the J end by 1 base, with 16 bases between. In germline, CDR1 is LGHNA, CDR2 YSLEER. CDR3 sequence (DNA): TGCGCCAGCAGCCAAGGAGCCTCGGGACGTTGGAACACTGAAGCTTTCTTT. As protein: CASSQGASGRWNTEAFF.

The chain carries TRBV5-6 and TRBJ2-7; no reliable D call. Germline-derived CDR1 and CDR2 are SGHDT and YYEEEE. V was clipped by 0 bases and J by 5 bases, with 9 bases between them. CDR3 length: 13 amino acids. CDR3 protein: CASSLEWYDEQYF. CDR3 DNA: TGTGCCAGCAGCTTGGAATGGTATGACGAGCAGTACTTC.

The chain is built from TRBV30 and TRBJ2-7; 7 bases fit TRBD1. The CDR3 runs to 16 residues. The germline gives CDR1 GTSNPN, CDR2 SVGIG (reference sequence). The V segment lost 0 bases and the J segment 2 bases; nucleotides outside the gene matches: 10. CDR3 sequence reads: CAWSVSLRGQPYEQYF. DNA of the CDR3: TGTGCCTGGAGTGTTAGTTTAAGGGGGCAGCCCTACGAGCAGTACTTC.

The chain combines TRBV12-3 or TRBV12-4 with TRBJ1-6, with a weak D call TRBD1 (6 bases). V gave up 3 bases and J gave up 10 bases, with 7 bases separating them. The length of the CDR3 is 12 residues. The CDR3: CASSFRGSPLHF. The CDR3 DNA sequence: TGTGCCAGCAGTTTCAGGGGCTCACCCCTCCACTTT.

This chain uses TRBV4-1 with TRBJ1-2, with 9 nucleotides matching TRBD1. The CDR3 is 16 amino acids. The V gene's germline CDR1 is MGHRA and CDR2 YSYEKL. The junction had 7 bases not matched to a gene; V was cut back by 0 bases and J by 5 bases. CDR3 DNA: TGCGCCAGCAGCCAAGACGCCCCCGGGACAGGGTATGGCTACACCTTC. Its translation is CASSQDAPGTGYGYTF.

The rearrangement uses TRBV5-5 and TRBJ1-6; D remains ambiguous. CDR1 SGHKS and CDR2 YYEKEE come from the germline V gene (reference sequence). The ends were cut back, 1 base at V and 1 base at J, with 6 bases in the middle. The CDR3 is 15 amino acids. The CDR3 reads CASSLKGSYNSPLHF. The CDR3 DNA follows: TGTGCCAGCAGCTTGAAAGGGTCCTATAATTCACCCCTCCACTTT.

The chain combines TRBV30 with TRBJ1-2, with D unclear. Trimming stripped 5 bases from V and 2 bases from J, with 15 bases between. CDR1 and CDR2 from the germline V gene are GTSNPN and SVGIG (reference sequence). CDR3 length equals 14 residues. CDR3 nucleotides: TGTGCCTGGGACAAGATAGGAACCAACTATGGCTACACCTTC. Its protein is CAWDKIGTNYGYTF.

The chain couples TRBV6-5 to TRBJ2-7; 9 bases line up with TRBD2. There are 15 residues in the CDR3. The V and J ends lost 0 bases and 0 bases, in that order; junction bases with no gene match: 0. Germline V lookup: CDR1 MNHEY, CDR2 SVGAGI. Here the CDR3 DNA reads TGTGCCAGCAGTTACTCTAGCGGGAGCTCCTACGAGCAGTACTTC. This gives the protein CASSYSSGSSYEQYF.

The chain recombines TRBV14 with TRBJ2-7; 10 bases are shared with TRBD1. The germline CDR1 and CDR2 sequences are SGHDN and FVKESK. The J segment lost 5 bases and the V segment lost 4 bases, leaving 8 bases of the junction unmatched. CDR3 size: 15 residues. CDR3 DNA: TGTGCCAGCAGCCCAATCCGGGACAGGGGAAACGAGCAGTACTTC. Amino acid sequence: CASSPIRDRGNEQYF.

The V call is TRBV3-1 (or the pseudogene TRBV3-2), the J call TRBJ2-3; 7 bases agree with TRBD2. V shed 0 bases and J 5 bases; nucleotides not matched to a gene: 8. The CDR3 contains 16 residues. Germline CDR1 and CDR2: LGHDT and YNNKEL (reference sequence). DNA for the CDR3: TGTGCCAGCAGCCAAGATCGCCTAGCGGAGATAGATACGCAGTATTTT. Translated, it gives CASSQDRLAEIDTQYF.

This clone appeared a single time. The V gene is TRBV3-1 (or the pseudogene TRBV3-2), the J gene TRBJ1-1; the D is unclear. Trimming shortened V by 0 bases and J by 6 bases, and 14 bases separated the two germline ends. Germline lookup yields CDR1 LGHDT and CDR2 YNNKEL (reference sequence). The CDR3 loop spans 15 amino acids. CDR3 DNA: TGTGCCAGCAGCCAAGATCCTGGGCGAGGGCCTGAAGCTTTCTTT. Its translation: CASSQDPGRGPEAFF.